A single T cell receptor (beta chain) is shown here with its context. Libraries were prepared by immunoSEQ multiplex PCR; TCRdb keeps only in-frame clonotypes and omits some of them. Counted here are around 10,000 clones, around 89% occurring once; the ten biggest clones make up approximately 5%. The data originate from a study of T cell changes during pregnancy in multiple sclerosis. CDR1 and CDR2 from the germline V gene are LGHNA and YSLEER. CDR3 length equals 14 residues. V gave up 6 bases and J gave up 5 bases, with 16 bases separating them. This material consisted of CD8+ T cells from peripheral blood mononuclear cells, taken in the first trimester of pregnancy. The V and J genes are TRBV4-3 and TRBJ1-1; perhaps TRBD1 as D (5 bases). The TCR comes from a female donor in good health, enrolled as a control in a pregnancy study. The DNA of the CDR3 is TGCGCCAGCAGGTCGACGGGGGAGGTGACTGAAGCTTTCTTT. Its protein product is CASRSTGEVTEAFF.